This T cell receptor (beta chain) was found in a study of OX40 agonist ivuxolimab in advanced cancers. Sequenced by immunoSEQ multiplex PCR; TCRdb stores in-frame clones only, minus some. The sample shows about 85,000 clones, 65% to 90% of them seen only once. Details on this clone: Other DNA sequences in this specimen translate into the identical CDR3.

CDR1 KGHSH and CDR2 LQKENI come from the germline V gene. This CDR3 contains 15 residues. V was pared by 6 bases and J by 0 bases, with 12 bases between. The chain carries TRBV18 and TRBJ1-3; D remains unclear. The sequence was obtained from an adult with an advanced solid tumor such as melanoma, head and neck, liver or kidney cancer. Material: CD4+ or CD8+ T cells sorted from blood, obtained in a trial of the OX40 agonist ivuxolimab. The CDR3 nucleotides are TGTGCCAGCTCCCCCACGGGGAGCTCTGGAAACACCATATATTTT. Translation gives CASSPTGSSGNTIYF.